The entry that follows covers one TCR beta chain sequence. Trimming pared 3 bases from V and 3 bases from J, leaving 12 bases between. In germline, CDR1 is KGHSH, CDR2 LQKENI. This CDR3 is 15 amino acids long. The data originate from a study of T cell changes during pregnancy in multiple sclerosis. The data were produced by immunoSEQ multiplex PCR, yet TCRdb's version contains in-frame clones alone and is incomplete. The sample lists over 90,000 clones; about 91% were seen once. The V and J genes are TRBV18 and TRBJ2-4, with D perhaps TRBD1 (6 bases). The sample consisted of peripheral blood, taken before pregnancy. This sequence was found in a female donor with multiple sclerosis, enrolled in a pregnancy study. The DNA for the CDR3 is TGTGCCAGCTCACCCCAGGGGTGGGTCAAAAACATTCAGTACTTC. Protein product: CASSPQGWVKNIQYF.